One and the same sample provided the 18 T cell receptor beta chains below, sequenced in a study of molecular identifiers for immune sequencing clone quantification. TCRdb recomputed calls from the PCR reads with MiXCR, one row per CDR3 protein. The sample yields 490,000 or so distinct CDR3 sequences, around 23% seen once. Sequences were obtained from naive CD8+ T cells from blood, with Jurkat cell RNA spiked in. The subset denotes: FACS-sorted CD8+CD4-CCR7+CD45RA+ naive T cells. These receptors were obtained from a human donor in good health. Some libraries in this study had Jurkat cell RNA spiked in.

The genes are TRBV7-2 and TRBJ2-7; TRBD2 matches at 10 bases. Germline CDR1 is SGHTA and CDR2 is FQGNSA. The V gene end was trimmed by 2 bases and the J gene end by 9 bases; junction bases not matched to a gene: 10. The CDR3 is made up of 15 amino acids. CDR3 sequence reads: CASSLKAGGPVAQYF. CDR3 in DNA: TGTGCCAGCAGCTTAAAAGCGGGAGGGCCTGTCGCGCAGTACTTC.

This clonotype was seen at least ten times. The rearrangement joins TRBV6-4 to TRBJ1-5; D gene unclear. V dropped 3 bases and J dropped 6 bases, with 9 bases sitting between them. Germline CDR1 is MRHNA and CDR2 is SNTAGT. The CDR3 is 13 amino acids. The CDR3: CASSDGVGQPQHF. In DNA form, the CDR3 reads TGTGCCAGCAGTGATGGGGTTGGTCAGCCCCAGCATTTT.

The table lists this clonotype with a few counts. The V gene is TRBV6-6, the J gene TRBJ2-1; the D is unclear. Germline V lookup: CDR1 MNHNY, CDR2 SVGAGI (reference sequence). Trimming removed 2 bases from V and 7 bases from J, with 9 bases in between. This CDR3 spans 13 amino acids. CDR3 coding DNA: TGTGCCAGCAGTTACCTAGTGAGGAATGAGCAGTTCTTC. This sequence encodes CASSYLVRNEQFF.

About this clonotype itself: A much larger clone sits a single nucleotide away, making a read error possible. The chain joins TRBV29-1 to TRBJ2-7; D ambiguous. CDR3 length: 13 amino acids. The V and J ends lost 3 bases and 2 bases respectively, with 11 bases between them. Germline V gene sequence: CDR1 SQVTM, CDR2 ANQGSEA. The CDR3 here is CSVDPANPYEQYF. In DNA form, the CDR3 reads TGCAGCGTTGATCCTGCAAACCCCTACGAGCAGTACTTC.

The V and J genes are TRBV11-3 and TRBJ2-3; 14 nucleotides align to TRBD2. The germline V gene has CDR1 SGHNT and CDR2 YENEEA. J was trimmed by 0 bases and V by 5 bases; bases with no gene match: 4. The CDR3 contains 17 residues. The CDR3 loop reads CASSPRTSGGSTDTQYF. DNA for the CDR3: TGTGCCAGCAGCCCCCGGACTAGCGGGGGGAGCACAGATACGCAGTATTTT. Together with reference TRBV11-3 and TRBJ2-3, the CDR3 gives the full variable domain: EAGVVQSPRYKIIEKKQPVAFWCNPISGHNTLYWYLQNLGQGPELLIRYENEEAVDDSQLPKDRFSAERLKGVDSTLKIQPAELGDSAVYLCASSPRTSGGSTDTQYFGPGTRLTVL.

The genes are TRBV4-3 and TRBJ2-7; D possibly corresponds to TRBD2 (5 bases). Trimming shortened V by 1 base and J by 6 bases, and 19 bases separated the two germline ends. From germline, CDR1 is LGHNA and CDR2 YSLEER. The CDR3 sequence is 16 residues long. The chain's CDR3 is CASSQGLRAPWPEQYF. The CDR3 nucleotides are TGCGCCAGCAGCCAAGGCCTGCGGGCCCCCTGGCCCGAGCAGTACTTC.

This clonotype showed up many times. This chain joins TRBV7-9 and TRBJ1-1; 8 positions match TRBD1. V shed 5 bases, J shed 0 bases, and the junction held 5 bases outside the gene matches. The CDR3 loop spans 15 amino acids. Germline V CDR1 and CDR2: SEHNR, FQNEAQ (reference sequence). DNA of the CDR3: TGTGCCAGCAGCCCACGGACAGGGATGAACACTGAAGCTTTCTTT. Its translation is CASSPRTGMNTEAFF.

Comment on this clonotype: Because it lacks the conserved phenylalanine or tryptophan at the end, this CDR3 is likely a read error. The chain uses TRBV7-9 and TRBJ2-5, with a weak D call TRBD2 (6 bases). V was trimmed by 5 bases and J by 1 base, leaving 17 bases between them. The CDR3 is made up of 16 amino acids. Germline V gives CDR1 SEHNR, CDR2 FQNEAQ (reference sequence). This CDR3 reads CASSPMIAGSQETQYS. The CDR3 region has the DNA TGTGCCAGCAGCCCCATGATTGCGGGAAGCCAAGAGACCCAGTACTCC.

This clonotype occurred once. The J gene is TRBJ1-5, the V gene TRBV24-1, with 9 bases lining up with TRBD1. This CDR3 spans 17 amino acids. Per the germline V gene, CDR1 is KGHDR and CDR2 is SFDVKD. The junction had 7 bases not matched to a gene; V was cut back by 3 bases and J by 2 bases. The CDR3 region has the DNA TGTGCCACCAGTGATCCGGGACAGGGACTTGGCAATCAGCCCCAGCATTTT. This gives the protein CATSDPGQGLGNQPQHF.

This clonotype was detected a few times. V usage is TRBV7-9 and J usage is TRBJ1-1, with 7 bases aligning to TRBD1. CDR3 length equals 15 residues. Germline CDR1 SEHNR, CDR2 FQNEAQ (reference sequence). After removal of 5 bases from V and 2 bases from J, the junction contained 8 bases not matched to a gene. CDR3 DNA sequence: TGTGCCAGCAGCCGGCGCCGGGACAGTAACACTGAAGCTTTCTTT. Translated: CASSRRRDSNTEAFF.

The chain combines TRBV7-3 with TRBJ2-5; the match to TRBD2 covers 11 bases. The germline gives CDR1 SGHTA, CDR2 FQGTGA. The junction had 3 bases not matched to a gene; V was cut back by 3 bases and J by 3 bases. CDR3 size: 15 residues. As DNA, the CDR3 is TGTGCCAGCAGCTTTGTGACTAGCGGGAAAGAGACCCAGTACTTC. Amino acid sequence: CASSFVTSGKETQYF.

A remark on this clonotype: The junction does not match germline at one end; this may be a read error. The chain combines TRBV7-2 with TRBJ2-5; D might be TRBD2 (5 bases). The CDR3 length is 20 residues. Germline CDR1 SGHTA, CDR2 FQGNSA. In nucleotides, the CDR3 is TGTGCCCGCAGCCCCGGACTGTTCATCTCCCAGGCCCCTCCCCAAGAGCCCCAGTACTTC. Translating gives CARSPGLFISQAPPQEPQYF.

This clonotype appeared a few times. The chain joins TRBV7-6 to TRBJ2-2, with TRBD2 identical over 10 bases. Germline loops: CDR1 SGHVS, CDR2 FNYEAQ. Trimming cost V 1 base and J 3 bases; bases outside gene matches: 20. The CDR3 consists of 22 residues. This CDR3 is CASSLVPPPGLAGEPYTGELFF. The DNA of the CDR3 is TGTGCCAGCAGCTTAGTCCCCCCCCCCGGCCTAGCGGGAGAGCCGTACACCGGGGAGCTGTTTTTT. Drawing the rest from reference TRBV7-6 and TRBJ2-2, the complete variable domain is GAGVSQSPRYKVTKRGQDVALRCDPISGHVSLYWYRQALGQGPEFLTYFNYEAQQDKSGLPNDRFSAERPEGSISTLTIQRTEQRDSAMYRCASSLVPPPGLAGEPYTGELFFGEGSRLTVL.

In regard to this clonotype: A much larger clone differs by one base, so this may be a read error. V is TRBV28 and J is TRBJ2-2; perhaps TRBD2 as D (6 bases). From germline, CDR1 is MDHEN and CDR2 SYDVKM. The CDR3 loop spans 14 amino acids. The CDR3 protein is CSSSPQRVTGELFF. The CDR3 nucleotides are TGTTCCAGCAGCCCCCAGCGGGTCACCGGGGAGCTGTTTTTT. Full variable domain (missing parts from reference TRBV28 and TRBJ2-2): DVKVTQSSRYLVKRTGEKVFLECVQDMDHENMFWYRQDPGLGLRLIYFSYDVKMKEKGDIPEGYSVSREKKERFSLILESASTNQTSMYLCSSSPQRVTGELFFGEGSRLTVL.

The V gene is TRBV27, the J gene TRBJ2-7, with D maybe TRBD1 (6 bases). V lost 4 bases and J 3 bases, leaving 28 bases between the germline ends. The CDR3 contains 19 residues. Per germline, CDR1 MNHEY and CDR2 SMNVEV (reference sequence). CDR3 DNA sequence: TGTGCCAGCAGTTCCCTCCCCACCTCCCTCTTCGACAGGAGCTACGAGCAGTACTTC. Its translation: CASSSLPTSLFDRSYEQYF.

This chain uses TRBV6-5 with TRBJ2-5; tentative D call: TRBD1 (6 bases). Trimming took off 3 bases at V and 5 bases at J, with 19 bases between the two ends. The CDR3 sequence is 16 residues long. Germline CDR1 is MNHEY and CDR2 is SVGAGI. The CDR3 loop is CASSYDDRTRLETQYF. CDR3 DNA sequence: TGTGCCAGCAGTTATGACGACAGGACGCGTCTTGAGACCCAGTACTTC.

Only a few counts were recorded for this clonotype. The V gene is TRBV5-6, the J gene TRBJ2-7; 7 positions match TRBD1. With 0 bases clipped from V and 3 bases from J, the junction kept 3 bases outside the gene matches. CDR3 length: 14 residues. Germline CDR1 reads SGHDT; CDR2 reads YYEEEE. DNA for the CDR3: TGTGCCAGCAGCTTGGACAGGGGAAACTACGAGCAGTACTTC. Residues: CASSLDRGNYEQYF.

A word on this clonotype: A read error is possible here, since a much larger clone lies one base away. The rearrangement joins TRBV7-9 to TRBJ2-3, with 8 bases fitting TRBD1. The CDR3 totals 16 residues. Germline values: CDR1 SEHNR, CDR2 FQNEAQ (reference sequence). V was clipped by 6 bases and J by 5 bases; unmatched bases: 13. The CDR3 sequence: CASRPQVRGRKDTQYF. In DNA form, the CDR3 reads TGTGCCAGCAGGCCCCAGGTCAGGGGGCGGAAAGATACGCAGTATTTT.